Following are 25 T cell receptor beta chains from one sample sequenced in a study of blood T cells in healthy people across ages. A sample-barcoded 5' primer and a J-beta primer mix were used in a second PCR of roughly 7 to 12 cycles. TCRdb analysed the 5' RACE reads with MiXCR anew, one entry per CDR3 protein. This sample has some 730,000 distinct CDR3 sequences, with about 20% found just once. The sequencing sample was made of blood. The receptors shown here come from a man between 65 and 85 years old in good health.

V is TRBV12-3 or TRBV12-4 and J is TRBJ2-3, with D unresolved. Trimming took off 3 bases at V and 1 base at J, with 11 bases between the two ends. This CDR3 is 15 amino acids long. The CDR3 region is CASSFGLVRTDTQYF. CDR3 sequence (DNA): TGTGCCAGCAGTTTCGGGCTAGTCCGCACAGATACGCAGTATTTT.

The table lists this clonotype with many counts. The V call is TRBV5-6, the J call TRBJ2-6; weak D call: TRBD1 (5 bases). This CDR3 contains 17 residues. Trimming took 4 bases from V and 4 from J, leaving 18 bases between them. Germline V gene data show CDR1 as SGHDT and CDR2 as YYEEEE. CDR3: CASSPQVWGTGANVLTF. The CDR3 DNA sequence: TGTGCCAGCAGCCCACAGGTATGGGGTACCGGGGCCAACGTCCTGACTTTC.

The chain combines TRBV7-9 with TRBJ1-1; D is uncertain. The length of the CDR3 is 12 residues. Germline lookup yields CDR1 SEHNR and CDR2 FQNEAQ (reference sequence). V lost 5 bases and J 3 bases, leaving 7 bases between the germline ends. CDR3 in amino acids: CASSPAHTEAFF. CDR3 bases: TGTGCCAGCAGCCCCGCCCACACTGAAGCTTTCTTT.

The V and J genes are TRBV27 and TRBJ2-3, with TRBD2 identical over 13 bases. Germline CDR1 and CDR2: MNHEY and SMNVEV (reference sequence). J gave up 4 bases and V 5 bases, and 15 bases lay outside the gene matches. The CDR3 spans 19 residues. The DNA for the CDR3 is TGTGCCAGCAGTCCCCCCCCCGTTGGACTAGCGGGGGTCGCAGATACGCAGTATTTT. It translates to CASSPPPVGLAGVADTQYF.

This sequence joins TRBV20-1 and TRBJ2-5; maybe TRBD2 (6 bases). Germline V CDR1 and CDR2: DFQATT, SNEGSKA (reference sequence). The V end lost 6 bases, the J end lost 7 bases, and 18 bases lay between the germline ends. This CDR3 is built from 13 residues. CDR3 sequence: CSAPSGGIGTQYF. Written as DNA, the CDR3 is TGCAGTGCACCCAGTGGAGGGATCGGGACCCAGTACTTC.

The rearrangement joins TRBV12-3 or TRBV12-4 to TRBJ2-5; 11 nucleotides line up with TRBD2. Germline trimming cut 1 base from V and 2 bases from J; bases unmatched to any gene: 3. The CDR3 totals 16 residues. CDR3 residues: CASSLEIAGGQETQYF. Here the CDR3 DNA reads TGTGCCAGCAGTTTAGAGATAGCGGGGGGGCAAGAGACCCAGTACTTC.

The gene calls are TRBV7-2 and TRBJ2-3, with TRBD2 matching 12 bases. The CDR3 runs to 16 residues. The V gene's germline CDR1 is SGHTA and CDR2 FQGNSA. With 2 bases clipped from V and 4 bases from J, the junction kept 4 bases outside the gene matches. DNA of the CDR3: TGTGCCAGCAGCTTATGGACTAGCGGGATCGCAGATACGCAGTATTTT. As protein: CASSLWTSGIADTQYF.

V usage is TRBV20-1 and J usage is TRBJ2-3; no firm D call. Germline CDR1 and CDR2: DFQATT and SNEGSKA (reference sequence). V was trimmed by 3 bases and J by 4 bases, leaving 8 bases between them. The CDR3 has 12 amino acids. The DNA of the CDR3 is TGCAGTGCTAGTTTAGGTCCAGATACGCAGTATTTT. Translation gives CSASLGPDTQYF.

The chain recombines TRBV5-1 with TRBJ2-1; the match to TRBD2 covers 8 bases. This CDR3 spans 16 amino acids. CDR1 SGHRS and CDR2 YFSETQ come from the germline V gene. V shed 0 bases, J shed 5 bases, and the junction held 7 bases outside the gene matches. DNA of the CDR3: TGCGCCAGCAGCTTGGCTGCGACTAGCGCGAACAATGAGCAGTTCTTC. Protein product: CASSLAATSANNEQFF. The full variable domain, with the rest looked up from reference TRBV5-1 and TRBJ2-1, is KAGVTQTPRYLIKTRGQQVTLSCSPISGHRSVSWYQQTPGQGLQFLFEYFSETQRNKGNFPGRFSGRQFSNSRSEMNVSTLELGDSALYLCASSLAATSANNEQFFGPGTRLTVL.

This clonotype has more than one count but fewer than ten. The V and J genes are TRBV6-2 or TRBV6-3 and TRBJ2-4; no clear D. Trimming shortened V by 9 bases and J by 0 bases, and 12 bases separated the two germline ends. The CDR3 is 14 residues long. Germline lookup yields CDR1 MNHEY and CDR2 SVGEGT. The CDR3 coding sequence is TGTGCCAGAAGGACGGAACTAGCCAAAAACATTCAGTACTTC. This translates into CARRTELAKNIQYF.

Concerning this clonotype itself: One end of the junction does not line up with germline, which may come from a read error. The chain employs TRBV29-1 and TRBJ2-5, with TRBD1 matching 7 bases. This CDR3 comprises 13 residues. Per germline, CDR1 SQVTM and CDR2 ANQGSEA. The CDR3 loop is CSVTKNRGEAQYF. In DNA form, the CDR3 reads TGCAGCGTCACTAAGAACAGGGGAGAGGCCCAGTACTTC.

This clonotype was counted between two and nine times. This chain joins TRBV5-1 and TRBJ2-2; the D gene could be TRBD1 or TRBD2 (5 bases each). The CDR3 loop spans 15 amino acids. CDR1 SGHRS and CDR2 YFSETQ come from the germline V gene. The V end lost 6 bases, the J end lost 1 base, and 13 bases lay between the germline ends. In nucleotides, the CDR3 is TGCGCCAGCAACCCCGGGACGGTGAACACCGGGGAGCTGTTTTTT. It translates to CASNPGTVNTGELFF.

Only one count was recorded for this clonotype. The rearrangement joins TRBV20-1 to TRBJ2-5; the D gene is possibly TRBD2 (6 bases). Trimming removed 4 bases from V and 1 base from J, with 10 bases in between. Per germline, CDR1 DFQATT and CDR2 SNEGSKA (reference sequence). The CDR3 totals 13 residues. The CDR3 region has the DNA TGCAGTGCTACCCAAGCGGGCCAAGAGACCCAGTACTTC. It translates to CSATQAGQETQYF.

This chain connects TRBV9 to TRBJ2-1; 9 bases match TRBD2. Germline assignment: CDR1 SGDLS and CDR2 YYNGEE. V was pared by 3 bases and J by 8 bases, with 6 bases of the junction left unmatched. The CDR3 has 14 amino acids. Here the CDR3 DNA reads TGTGCCAGCAGCGCTGGCGGGAGGGTACATGAGCAGTTCTTC. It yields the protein CASSAGGRVHEQFF.

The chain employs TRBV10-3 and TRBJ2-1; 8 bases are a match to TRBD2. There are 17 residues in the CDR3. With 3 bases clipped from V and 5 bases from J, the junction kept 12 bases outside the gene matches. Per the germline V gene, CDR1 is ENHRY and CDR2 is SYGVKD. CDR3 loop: CAISDGNGRASDNEQFF. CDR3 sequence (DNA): TGTGCCATCAGTGACGGGAACGGGAGGGCTTCGGACAATGAGCAGTTCTTC.

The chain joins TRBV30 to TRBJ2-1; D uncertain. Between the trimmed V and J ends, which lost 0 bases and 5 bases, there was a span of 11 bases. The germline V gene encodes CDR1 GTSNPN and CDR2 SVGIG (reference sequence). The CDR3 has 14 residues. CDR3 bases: TGTGCCTGGAGTGTGGGCGTCCAGAACAATGAGCAGTTCTTC. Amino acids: CAWSVGVQNNEQFF.

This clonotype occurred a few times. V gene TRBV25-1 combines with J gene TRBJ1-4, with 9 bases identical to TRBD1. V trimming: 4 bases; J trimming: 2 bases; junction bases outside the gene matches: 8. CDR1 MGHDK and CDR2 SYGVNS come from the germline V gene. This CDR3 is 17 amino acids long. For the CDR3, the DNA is TGTGCCAGCAGTGGTTACAGGGGGCTCGGGACTAATGAAAAACTGTTTTTT. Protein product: CASSGYRGLGTNEKLFF. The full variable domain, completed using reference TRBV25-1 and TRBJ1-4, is EADIYQTPRYLVIGTGKKITLECSQTMGHDKMYWYQQDPGMELHLIHYSYGVNSTEKGDLSSESTVSRIRTEHFPLTLESARPSHTSQYLCASSGYRGLGTNEKLFFGSGTQLSVL.

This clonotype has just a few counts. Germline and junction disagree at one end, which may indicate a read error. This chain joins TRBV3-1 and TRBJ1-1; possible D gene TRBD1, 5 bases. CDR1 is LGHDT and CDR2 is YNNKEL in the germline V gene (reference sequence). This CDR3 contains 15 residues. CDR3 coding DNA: TGTGCCAGCAGCCCCTCCGGTGGAGCAGGGACTGAAACTTTCTTT. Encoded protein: CASSPSGGAGTETFF.

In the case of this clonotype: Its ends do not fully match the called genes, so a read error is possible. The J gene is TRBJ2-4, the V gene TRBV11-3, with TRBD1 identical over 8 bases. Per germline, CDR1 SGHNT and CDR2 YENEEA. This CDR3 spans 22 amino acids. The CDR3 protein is CASSLDLRGLPTGTGSKNIQCF. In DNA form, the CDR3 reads TGTGCCAGCAGCTTAGATCTAAGGGGGTTACCCACCGGGACAGGCTCCAAAAACATTCAGTGCTTC. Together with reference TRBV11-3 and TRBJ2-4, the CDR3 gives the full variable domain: EAGVVQSPRYKIIEKKQPVAFWCNPISGHNTLYWYLQNLGQGPELLIRYENEEAVDDSQLPKDRFSAERLKGVDSTLKIQPAELGDSAVYLCASSLDLRGLPTGTGSKNIQCFGAGTRLSVL.

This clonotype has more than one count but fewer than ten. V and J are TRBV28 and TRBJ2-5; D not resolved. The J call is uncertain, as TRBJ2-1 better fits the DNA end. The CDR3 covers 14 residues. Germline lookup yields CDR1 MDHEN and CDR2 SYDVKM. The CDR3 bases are TGTGCCAGCAGTTTCCCTAGGCCCGTGCATGAGCAGTTCTTC. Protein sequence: CASSFPRPVHEQFF.

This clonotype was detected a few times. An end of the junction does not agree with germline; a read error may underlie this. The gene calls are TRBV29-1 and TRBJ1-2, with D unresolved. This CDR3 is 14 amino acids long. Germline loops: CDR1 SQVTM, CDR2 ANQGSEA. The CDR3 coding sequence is TGCAGCGCTGAACTCCCGGCCAGTAACTATGGCTACACCTTC. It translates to CSAELPASNYGYTF.

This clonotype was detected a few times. CDR3 sequence reads: CASSQDVDRGVVNSPLHF. DNA for the CDR3: TGTGCCAGCAGCCAAGATGTGGACAGGGGCGTAGTAAATTCACCCCTCCACTTT. V and J are TRBV4-2 and TRBJ1-6; TRBD1 agrees at 9 bases. CDR1 is LGHNA and CDR2 is YNFKEQ in the germline V gene. V was pared by 0 bases and J by 7 bases, with 10 bases of the junction left unmatched. The CDR3 is 18 residues long.

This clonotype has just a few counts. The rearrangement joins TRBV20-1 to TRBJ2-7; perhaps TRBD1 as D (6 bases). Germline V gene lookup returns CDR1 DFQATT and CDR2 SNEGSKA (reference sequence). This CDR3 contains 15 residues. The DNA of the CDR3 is TGCAGCGCTCCCCAGGACAGCAGAATCTCCTACGAGCAGTACTTC. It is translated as CSAPQDSRISYEQYF.

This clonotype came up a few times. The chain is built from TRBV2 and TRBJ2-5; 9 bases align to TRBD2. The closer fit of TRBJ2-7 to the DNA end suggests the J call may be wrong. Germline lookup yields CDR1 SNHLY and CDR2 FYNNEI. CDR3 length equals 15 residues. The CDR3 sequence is CASSGGAGGFYEQYF. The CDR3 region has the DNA TGTGCCAGCAGTGGGGGAGCGGGGGGTTTCTACGAGCAGTACTTC.

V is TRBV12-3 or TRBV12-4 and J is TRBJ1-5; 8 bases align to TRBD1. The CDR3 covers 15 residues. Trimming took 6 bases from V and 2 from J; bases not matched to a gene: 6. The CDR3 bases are TGTGCCAGCAGCCCCCCGGACAGGGGCAATCAGCCCCAGCATTTT. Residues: CASSPPDRGNQPQHF.